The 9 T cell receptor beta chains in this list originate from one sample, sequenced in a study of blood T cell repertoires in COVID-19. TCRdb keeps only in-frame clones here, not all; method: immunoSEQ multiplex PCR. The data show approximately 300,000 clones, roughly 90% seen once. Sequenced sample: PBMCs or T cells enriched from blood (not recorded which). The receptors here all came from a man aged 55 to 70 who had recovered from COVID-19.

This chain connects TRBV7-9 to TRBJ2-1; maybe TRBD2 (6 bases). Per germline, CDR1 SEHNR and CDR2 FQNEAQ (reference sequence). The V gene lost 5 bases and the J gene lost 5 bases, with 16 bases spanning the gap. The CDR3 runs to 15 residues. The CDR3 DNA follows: TGTGCCAGCAGCCTTAGCGGACCCGCGAACAATGAGCAGTTCTTC. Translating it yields CASSLSGPANNEQFF.

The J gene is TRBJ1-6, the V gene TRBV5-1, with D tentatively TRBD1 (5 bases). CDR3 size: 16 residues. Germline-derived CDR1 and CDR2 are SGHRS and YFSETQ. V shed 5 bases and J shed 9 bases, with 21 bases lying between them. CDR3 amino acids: CASRRDSTTLGSPLHF. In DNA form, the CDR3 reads TGCGCCAGCAGACGAGACAGCACGACGCTTGGTTCACCCCTCCACTTT.

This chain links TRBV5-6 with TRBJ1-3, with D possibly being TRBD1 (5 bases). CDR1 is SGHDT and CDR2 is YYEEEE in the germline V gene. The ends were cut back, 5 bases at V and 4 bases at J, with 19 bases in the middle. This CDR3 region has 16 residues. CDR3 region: CASSMGLGGSGNTIYF. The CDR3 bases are TGTGCCAGCAGTATGGGGCTCGGGGGGTCCGGAAACACCATATATTTT.

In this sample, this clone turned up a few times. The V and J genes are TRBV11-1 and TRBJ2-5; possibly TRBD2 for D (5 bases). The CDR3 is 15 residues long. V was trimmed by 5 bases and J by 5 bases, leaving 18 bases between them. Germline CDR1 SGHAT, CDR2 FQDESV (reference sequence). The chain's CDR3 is CASSPGWEIQETQYF. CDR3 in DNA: TGTGCCAGCAGCCCCGGATGGGAGATTCAGGAGACCCAGTACTTC.

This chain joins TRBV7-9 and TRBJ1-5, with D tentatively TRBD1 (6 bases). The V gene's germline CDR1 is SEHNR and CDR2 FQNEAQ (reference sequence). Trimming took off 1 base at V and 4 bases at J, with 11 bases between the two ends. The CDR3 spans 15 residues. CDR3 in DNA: TGTGCCAGCAGCTTAGGGGACACCCAAAATCAGCCCCAGCATTTT. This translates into CASSLGDTQNQPQHF.

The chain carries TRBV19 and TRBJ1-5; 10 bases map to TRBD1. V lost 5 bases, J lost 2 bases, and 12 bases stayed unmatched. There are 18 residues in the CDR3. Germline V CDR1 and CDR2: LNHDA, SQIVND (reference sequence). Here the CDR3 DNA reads TGTGCCAGTAGTTCGAACCGGGACAGGGGACTTGGCAATCAGCCCCAGCATTTT. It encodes CASSSNRDRGLGNQPQHF.

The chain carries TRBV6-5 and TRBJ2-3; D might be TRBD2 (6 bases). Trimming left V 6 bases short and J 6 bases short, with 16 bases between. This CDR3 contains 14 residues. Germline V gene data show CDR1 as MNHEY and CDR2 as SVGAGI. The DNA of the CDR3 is TGTGCCAGCAGAAGGAGGGCCAGTGGGGATACGCAGTATTTT. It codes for CASRRRASGDTQYF.

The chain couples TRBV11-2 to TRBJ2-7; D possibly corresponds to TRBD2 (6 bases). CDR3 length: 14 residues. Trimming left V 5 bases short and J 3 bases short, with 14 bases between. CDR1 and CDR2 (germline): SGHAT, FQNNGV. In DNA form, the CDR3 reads TGTGCCAGCAGCCACCGGGGGTTAAGCTACGAGCAGTACTTC. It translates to CASSHRGLSYEQYF. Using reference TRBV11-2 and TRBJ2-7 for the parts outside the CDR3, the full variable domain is EAGVAQSPRYKIIEKRQSVAFWCNPISGHATLYWYQQILGQGPKLLIQFQNNGVVDDSQLPKDRFSAERLKGVDSTLKIQPAKLEDSAVYLCASSHRGLSYEQYFGPGTRLTVT.

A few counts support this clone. The CDR3 loop reads CASSLGQVLAKNIQYF. Written as DNA, the CDR3 is TGTGCCAGCAGTCTCGGACAGGTACTAGCCAAAAACATTCAGTACTTC. This chain joins TRBV27 and TRBJ2-4; TRBD1 aligns across 7 bases. There are 16 residues in the CDR3. Germline values: CDR1 MNHEY, CDR2 SMNVEV (reference sequence). Trimming took 5 bases from V and 0 from J; bases not matched to a gene: 7.